This TCR beta chain was retrieved from a study of blood T cells in healthy people across ages. Study context: Capturing about one barcoded beta molecule per two T cells was achieved by template switching.

The CDR3 spans 13 residues. Germline V gene sequence: CDR1 DFQATT, CDR2 SNEGSKA (reference sequence). PCR was performed a second time for 7 to 11 cycles using a sample-barcoded 5' primer and a J-beta primer mix. TCRdb ran MiXCR on the 5' RACE reads and lists one entry per CDR3 protein. The sample includes some 850,000 distinct CDR3 sequences, around a quarter of them seen just once. Notes on the study in general: Getting older went along with TCR beta diversity per million T cells dropping roughly linearly.

Regarding this clonotype: No antigen is known for it.

These data also featured in a second study, about T cells of mothers and their children.

The chain joins TRBV20-1 to TRBJ2-5, with D perhaps matching TRBD1 (5 bases). The J call may be faulty, since TRBJ2-7 better matches the DNA end. This clonotype originated in a boy aged 10-17 years in good health. Input material: blood. In nucleotides, the CDR3 is TGCAGTGCTAGTGGGGCGCCTCCGTACGAGCAGTACTTC. Its translation is CSASGAPPYEQYF.